The 20 T cell receptor beta chains in this list originate from one sample, sequenced in a study of cytomegalovirus exposure and HLA in healthy donors. Primers included in the PCR were 60 Vbeta and 13 Jbeta primers. The assay was immunoSEQ multiplex PCR, and TCRdb's table has in-frame clones only and misses some. The sample holds around 160,000 clones; roughly 85% are singletons and the top ten take 8.5%. The material sequenced was PBMCs. The receptors were sampled from a male donor in good health and CMV-seropositive.

The rearrangement links TRBV5-4 to TRBJ2-7; TRBD1 matches 10 bases. The ends lost 3 bases at V and 1 base at J; junction bases unmatched: 1. CDR3 size: 14 residues. Germline loops: CDR1 SGHNT, CDR2 YYREEE (reference sequence). In DNA form, the CDR3 reads TGTGCCAGCAGCTGGACAGGGGGGTCCTACGAGCAGTACTTC. It encodes CASSWTGGSYEQYF.

A single count supports this clone. This chain uses TRBV7-2 with TRBJ2-5; D gene uncertain. The CDR3 length is 13 residues. Germline lookup yields CDR1 SGHTA and CDR2 FQGNSA. Trimming left V 0 bases short and J 3 bases short, with 5 bases between. The CDR3 loop reads CASSLASKETQYF. DNA of the CDR3: TGTGCCAGCAGCTTAGCGTCAAAAGAGACCCAGTACTTC.

This chain links TRBV10-3 with TRBJ1-5; 7 nucleotides match TRBD1. Trimming removed 2 bases from V and 2 bases from J; junction bases left unmatched: 6. Germline lookup yields CDR1 ENHRY and CDR2 SYGVKD. CDR3 size: 16 residues. The CDR3 region has the DNA TGTGCCATCAGTGAGGTTAAAGGGGGCGGCAATCAGCCCCAGCATTTT. Translated, it gives CAISEVKGGGNQPQHF.

The rearrangement joins TRBV6-1 to TRBJ1-2, with D possibly matching TRBD1 (5 bases). CDR1 and CDR2 from the germline V gene are MNHNS and SASEGT. V shed 8 bases and J shed 3 bases, with 16 bases lying between them. This CDR3 is 14 amino acids long. This CDR3 reads CASGGAREDYGYTF. The CDR3 coding sequence is TGTGCCAGCGGCGGGGCGAGGGAGGACTATGGCTACACCTTC.

V usage is TRBV27 and J usage is TRBJ2-3; 8 bases are a match to TRBD1. The CDR3 extends over 16 amino acids. Germline V gene sequence: CDR1 MNHEY, CDR2 SMNVEV (reference sequence). Trimming cost V 5 bases and J 6 bases; bases outside gene matches: 13. The CDR3 nucleotides are TGTGCCAGCAGTACCCGCCGGGACAGGCCCTTTGATACGCAGTATTTT. Translating gives CASSTRRDRPFDTQYF.

Here the CDR3 DNA reads TGTGCCAGCAGCTTAAGGGGCGGGGAGGGGCGAGAGCAGTACTTC. This encodes CASSLRGGEGREQYF. The chain employs TRBV7-9 and TRBJ2-7; 7 bases align to TRBD2. CDR3 length: 15 amino acids. J lost 7 bases, V lost 2 bases, and 11 bases had no gene match. Germline V CDR1 and CDR2: SEHNR, FQNEAQ (reference sequence).

The chain carries TRBV18 and TRBJ2-7, with D possibly TRBD1 on 6 matching bases. This CDR3 has 16 residues. Germline V lookup: CDR1 KGHSH, CDR2 LQKENI. The V gene lost 5 bases and the J gene lost 0 bases, with 17 bases spanning the gap. The CDR3 loop reads CASSWVGGLSSYEQYF. CDR3 sequence (DNA): TGTGCCAGCTCATGGGTAGGGGGTTTAAGCTCCTACGAGCAGTACTTC.

This chain links TRBV15 with TRBJ2-3; 13 bases align to TRBD2. Unmatched junction bases numbered 2, after V lost 3 bases and J lost 2 bases. The CDR3 spans 16 residues. CDR1 and CDR2 (germline): LNHNV, YYDKDF (reference sequence). CDR3 in amino acids: CATSRGTSGNTDTQYF. The DNA of the CDR3 is TGTGCCACCAGCAGGGGGACTAGCGGGAACACAGATACGCAGTATTTT.

The J gene is TRBJ1-5, the V gene TRBV27; no reliable D call. The V and J ends lost 3 bases and 3 bases respectively, with 9 bases between them. The CDR3 extends over 14 amino acids. CDR1 and CDR2 from the germline V gene are MNHEY and SMNVEV (reference sequence). The CDR3 loop is CASSLGSPNQPQHF. In nucleotides, the CDR3 is TGTGCCAGCAGTTTGGGCAGTCCCAATCAGCCCCAGCATTTT.

This clone was seen a single time. The CDR3 reads CASSLLAGVDTQYF. CDR3 bases: TGTGCCAGCAGTTTACTAGCGGGGGTGGATACGCAGTATTTT. The chain employs TRBV6-4 and TRBJ2-3; 11 bases are shared with TRBD2. This CDR3 spans 14 amino acids. The germline V gene has CDR1 MRHNA and CDR2 SNTAGT. V gave up 5 bases and J gave up 6 bases; unmatched junction bases: 4.

DNA of the CDR3: TGTGCCACCAGCAGAGATATCCAAGAGACCCAGTACTTC. Its protein product is CATSRDIQETQYF. The chain carries TRBV15 and TRBJ2-5; D is uncertain. CDR1 is LNHNV and CDR2 is YYDKDF in the germline V gene (reference sequence). The CDR3 is 13 amino acids. V lost 0 bases and J 1 base, leaving 3 bases between the germline ends.

The V and J genes are TRBV10-2 and TRBJ2-7; 7 nucleotides match TRBD1. Germline CDR1 WSHSY, CDR2 SAAADI. With V trimmed by 3 bases and J by 5 bases, 7 bases remained unmatched. The CDR3 is 14 residues long. This chain's CDR3 is CASSDETGNHEQYF. In nucleotides, the CDR3 is TGCGCCAGCAGTGACGAGACAGGGAACCACGAGCAGTACTTC.

The CDR3 DNA follows: TGTGCCACCACCCCGCGGGGTAGAGATGGCTACACCTTC. Protein product: CATTPRGRDGYTF. This chain connects TRBV19 to TRBJ1-2; D gene unclear. Germline CDR1 and CDR2: LNHDA and SQIVND (reference sequence). The CDR3 is 13 amino acids. V was pared by 10 bases and J by 6 bases, with 18 bases between.

The rearrangement uses TRBV28 and TRBJ2-1; tentative D call: TRBD1 (6 bases). The V gene lost 5 bases and the J gene lost 2 bases, with 13 bases spanning the gap. The CDR3 totals 15 residues. Germline lookup yields CDR1 MDHEN and CDR2 SYDVKM. CDR3 in DNA: TGTGCCAGCAGTAGTGGACAGCTTACCTACAATGAGCAGTTCTTC. It codes for CASSSGQLTYNEQFF.

This chain connects TRBV27 to TRBJ2-7; 11 bases match TRBD2. Germline V gives CDR1 MNHEY, CDR2 SMNVEV (reference sequence). The CDR3 length is 16 residues. V dropped 3 bases and J dropped 0; count of bases not matched to a gene: 4. CDR3 coding DNA: TGTGCCAGCAGTTTTTTAACTAGCGGGAGCTCCTACGAGCAGTACTTC. As protein: CASSFLTSGSSYEQYF.

This clone was seen a single time. This chain connects TRBV2 to TRBJ1-2, with 7 bases aligning to TRBD1. V shed 5 bases, J shed 5 bases, and the junction held 11 bases outside the gene matches. This CDR3 has 15 amino acids. CDR1 is SNHLY, CDR2 FYNNEI, per germline. The CDR3 nucleotides are TGTGCCAGCAGTAAGAGCCGGGACAGCCTATATGGCTACACCTTC. It yields the protein CASSKSRDSLYGYTF.

V and J are TRBV28 and TRBJ2-1; TRBD2 might be the D (5 bases). CDR3 length: 19 residues. V was cut by 6 bases and J by 0 bases, with 24 bases left in between. The germline V gene encodes CDR1 MDHEN and CDR2 SYDVKM. The CDR3 coding sequence is TGTGCCAGCAGCCTCTTCGACCTCCGGGGAACTCTCTCCTACAATGAGCAGTTCTTC. Its translation: CASSLFDLRGTLSYNEQFF.

This chain connects TRBV6-5 to TRBJ2-5; D is possibly TRBD2 (5 bases). Germline lookup yields CDR1 MNHEY and CDR2 SVGAGI. This CDR3 spans 15 amino acids. Trimming pared 8 bases from V and 2 bases from J, leaving 18 bases between. The CDR3 loop reads CASRGVEGRQETQYF. As DNA, the CDR3 is TGTGCCAGCCGGGGAGTGGAAGGAAGACAAGAGACCCAGTACTTC.

This clone has only a few counts. The chain recombines TRBV7-9 with TRBJ2-7; 8 bases are a match to TRBD1. The V segment lost 4 bases and the J segment 1 base; nucleotides outside the gene matches: 12. The CDR3 totals 17 residues. The germline V gene has CDR1 SEHNR and CDR2 FQNEAQ (reference sequence). The CDR3 DNA reads as TGTGCCAGCAGCTCCTTTTCCGGGACAGGTAATTCCTACGAGCAGTACTTC. It is translated as CASSSFSGTGNSYEQYF.

V and J are TRBV30 and TRBJ1-2; D gene unclear. The V and J ends lost 1 base and 4 bases respectively, with 7 bases between them. Germline assignment: CDR1 GTSNPN and CDR2 SVGIG (reference sequence). This CDR3 spans 12 amino acids. For the CDR3, the DNA is TGTGCCTGGAGTGGGGCTTCCTATGGCTACACCTTC. It yields the protein CAWSGASYGYTF.